This T cell receptor (beta chain) was identified during a study of blood T cell repertoires in COVID-19. About the research overall: COVID-19 samples from acute and convalescent phases originated in the United States, Italy and Spain. Sample material is recorded as cDNA or gDNA derived from T cells, B-cell-depleted T cells, or PBMCs.

Germline CDR1 and CDR2: LNHDA and SQIVND (reference sequence). Deletions cut 4 bases from V and 1 base from J, with 7 bases between. The CDR3 contains 13 residues. Generated by immunoSEQ multiplex PCR, the TCRdb table keeps only in-frame clones and is missing some. The repertoire holds about 92,000 clones, with about two thirds as singletons. V gene TRBV19 combines with J gene TRBJ1-2; D is perhaps TRBD1 (6 bases). The sequenced material came from peripheral blood. The TCR sequence derives from a woman aged 60-75 years in a cohort sampled during active or convalescent COVID-19. The CDR3 DNA is TGTGCCAGTAGTAGAGGGGGTAACTATGGCTACACCTTC. Residues: CASSRGGNYGYTF.